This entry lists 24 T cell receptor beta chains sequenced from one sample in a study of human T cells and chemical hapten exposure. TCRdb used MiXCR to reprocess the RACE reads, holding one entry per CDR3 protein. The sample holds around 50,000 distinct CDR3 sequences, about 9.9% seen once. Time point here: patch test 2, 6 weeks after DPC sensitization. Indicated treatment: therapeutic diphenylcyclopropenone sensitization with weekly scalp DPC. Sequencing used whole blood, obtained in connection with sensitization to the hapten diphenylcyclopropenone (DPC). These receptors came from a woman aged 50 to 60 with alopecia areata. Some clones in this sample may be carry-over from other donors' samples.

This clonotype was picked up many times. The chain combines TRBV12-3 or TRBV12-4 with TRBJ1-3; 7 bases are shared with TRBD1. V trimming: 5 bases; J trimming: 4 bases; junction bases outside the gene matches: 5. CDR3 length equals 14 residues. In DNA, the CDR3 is TGTGCCAGCAGTCAACAGGGGAGCGGAAACACCATATATTTT. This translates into CASSQQGSGNTIYF.

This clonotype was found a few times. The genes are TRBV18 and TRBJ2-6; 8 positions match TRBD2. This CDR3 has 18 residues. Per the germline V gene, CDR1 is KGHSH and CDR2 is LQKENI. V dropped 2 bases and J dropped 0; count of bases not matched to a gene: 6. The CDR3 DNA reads TGTGCCAGCTCACCAAGGGTAGCGGGGCGCTCTGGGGCCAACGTCCTGACTTTC. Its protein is CASSPRVAGRSGANVLTF.

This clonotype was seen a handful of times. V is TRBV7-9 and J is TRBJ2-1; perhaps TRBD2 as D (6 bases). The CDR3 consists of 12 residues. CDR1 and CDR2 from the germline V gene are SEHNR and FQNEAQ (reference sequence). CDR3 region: CACTSSLHEQFF. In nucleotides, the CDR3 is TGTGCTTGCACTAGCAGCCTCCATGAGCAGTTCTTC. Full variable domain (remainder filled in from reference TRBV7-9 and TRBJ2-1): DTGVSQNPRHKITKRGQNVTFRCDPISEHNRLYWYRQTLGQGPEFLTYFQNEAQLEKSRLLSDRFSAERPKGSFSTLEIQRTEQGDSAMYLCACTSSLHEQFFGPGTRLTVL.

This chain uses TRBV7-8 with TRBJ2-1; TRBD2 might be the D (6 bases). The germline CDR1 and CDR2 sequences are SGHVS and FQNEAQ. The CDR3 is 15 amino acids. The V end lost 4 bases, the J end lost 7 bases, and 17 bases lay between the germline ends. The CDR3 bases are TGTGCCAGCAGCTCGTATATGGGACTTCCGAATGAGCAGTTCTTC. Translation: CASSSYMGLPNEQFF.

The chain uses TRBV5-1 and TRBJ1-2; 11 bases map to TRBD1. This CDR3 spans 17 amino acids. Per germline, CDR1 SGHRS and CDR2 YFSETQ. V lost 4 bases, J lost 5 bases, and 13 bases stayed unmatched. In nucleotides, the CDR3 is TGCGCCAGCAGCCCCCGGACAGGGGGCCGGGAGACTTATGGCTACACCTTC. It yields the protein CASSPRTGGRETYGYTF.

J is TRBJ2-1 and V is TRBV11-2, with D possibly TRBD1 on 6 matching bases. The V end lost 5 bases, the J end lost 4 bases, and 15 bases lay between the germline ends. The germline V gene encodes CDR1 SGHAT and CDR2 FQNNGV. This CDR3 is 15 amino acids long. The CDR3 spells CASSRRTAIYNEQFF. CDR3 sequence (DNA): TGTGCCAGCAGCCGAAGGACAGCAATTTACAATGAGCAGTTCTTC.

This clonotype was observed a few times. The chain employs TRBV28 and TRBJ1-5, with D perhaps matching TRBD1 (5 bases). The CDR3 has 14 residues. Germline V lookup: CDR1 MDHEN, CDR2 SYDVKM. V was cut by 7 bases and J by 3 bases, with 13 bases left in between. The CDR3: CASTRGGSNQPQHF. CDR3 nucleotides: TGTGCCAGCACCCGTGGGGGGTCCAATCAGCCCCAGCATTTT.

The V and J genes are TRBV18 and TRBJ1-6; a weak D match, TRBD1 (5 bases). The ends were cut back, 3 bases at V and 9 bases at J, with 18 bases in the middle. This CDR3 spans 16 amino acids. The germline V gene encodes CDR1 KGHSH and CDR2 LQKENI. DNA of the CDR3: TGTGCCAGCTCACCCCCTGGGGCCCCGGAGGGTTCACCCCTCCACTTT. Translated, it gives CASSPPGAPEGSPLHF.

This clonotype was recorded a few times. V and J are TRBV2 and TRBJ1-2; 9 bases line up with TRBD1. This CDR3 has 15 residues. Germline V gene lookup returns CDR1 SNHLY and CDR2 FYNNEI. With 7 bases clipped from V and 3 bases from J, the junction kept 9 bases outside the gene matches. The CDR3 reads CASKLDRGDYYGYTF. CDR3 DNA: TGTGCCAGCAAACTCGACAGGGGGGACTACTATGGCTACACCTTC.

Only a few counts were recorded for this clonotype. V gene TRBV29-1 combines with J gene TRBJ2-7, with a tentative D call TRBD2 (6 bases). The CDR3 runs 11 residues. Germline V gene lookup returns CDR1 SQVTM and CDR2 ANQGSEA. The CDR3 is CAGRGAYEQYF. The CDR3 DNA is TGCGCGGGAAGGGGTGCTTACGAGCAGTACTTC.

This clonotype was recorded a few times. The DNA of the CDR3 is TGCAGCGCCAACAGGGTATTTGGCTACACCTTC. Amino acid sequence: CSANRVFGYTF. V usage is TRBV29-1 and J usage is TRBJ1-2; perhaps TRBD1 as D (6 bases). Trimming removed 7 bases from V and 7 bases from J, with 13 bases in between. The CDR3 spans 11 residues. CDR1 SQVTM and CDR2 ANQGSEA come from the germline V gene.

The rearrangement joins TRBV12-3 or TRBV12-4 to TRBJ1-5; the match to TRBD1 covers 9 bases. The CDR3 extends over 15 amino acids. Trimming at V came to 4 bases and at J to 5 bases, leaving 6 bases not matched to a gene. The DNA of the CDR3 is TGTGCCAGCAGTTCGGACAGGGGATGGGATCAGCCCCAGCATTTT. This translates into CASSSDRGWDQPQHF.

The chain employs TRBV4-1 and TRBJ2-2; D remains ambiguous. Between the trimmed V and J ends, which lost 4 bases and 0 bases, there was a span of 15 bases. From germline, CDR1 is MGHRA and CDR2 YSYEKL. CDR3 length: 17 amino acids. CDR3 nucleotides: TGCGCCAGCAGCCTCAAAGTCGGTAGCTCGAACACCGGGGAGCTGTTTTTT. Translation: CASSLKVGSSNTGELFF.

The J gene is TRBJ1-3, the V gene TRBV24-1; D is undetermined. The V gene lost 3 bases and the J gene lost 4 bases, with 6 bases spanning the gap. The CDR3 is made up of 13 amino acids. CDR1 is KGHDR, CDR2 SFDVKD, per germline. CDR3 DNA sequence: TGTGCCACCAGTGATCCCCCCGGAAACACCATATATTTT. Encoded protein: CATSDPPGNTIYF.

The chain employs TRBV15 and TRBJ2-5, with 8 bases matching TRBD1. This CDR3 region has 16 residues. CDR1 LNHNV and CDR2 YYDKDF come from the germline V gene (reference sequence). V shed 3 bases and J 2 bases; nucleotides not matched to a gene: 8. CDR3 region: CATSSDRGHKQETQYF. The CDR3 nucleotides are TGTGCCACCAGCAGCGACAGGGGCCACAAACAAGAGACCCAGTACTTC.

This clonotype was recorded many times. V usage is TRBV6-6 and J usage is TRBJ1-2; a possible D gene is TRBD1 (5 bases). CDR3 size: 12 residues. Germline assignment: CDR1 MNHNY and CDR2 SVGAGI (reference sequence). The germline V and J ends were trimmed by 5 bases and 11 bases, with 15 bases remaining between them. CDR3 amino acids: CASSNTGTQYTF. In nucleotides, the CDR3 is TGTGCCAGCAGTAACACCGGGACCCAGTACACCTTC.

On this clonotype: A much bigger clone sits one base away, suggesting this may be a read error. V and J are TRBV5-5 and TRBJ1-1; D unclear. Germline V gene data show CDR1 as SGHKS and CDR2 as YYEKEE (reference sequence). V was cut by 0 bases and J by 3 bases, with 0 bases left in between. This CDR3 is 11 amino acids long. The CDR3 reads CASSLDTEAFF. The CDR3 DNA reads TGTGCCAGCAGCTTGGACACTGAAGCTTTCTTT.

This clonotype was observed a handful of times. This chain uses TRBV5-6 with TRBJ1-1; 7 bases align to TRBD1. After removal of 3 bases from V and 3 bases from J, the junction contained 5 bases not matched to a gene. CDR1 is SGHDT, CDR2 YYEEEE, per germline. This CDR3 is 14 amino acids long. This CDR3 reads CASSSQGWDTEAFF. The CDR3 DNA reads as TGTGCCAGCAGCTCACAGGGGTGGGACACTGAAGCTTTCTTT. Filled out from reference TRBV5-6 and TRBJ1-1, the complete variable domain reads DAGVTQSPTHLIKTRGQQVTLRCSPKSGHDTVSWYQQALGQGPQFIFQYYEEEERQRGNFPDRFSGHQFPNYSSELNVNALLLGDSALYLCASSSQGWDTEAFFGQGTRLTVV.

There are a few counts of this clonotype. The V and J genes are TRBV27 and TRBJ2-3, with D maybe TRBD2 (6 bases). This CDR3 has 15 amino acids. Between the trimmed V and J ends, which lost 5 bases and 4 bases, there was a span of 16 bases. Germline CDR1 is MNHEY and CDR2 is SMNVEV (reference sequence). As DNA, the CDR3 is TGTGCCAGCAGTCCCCGGGGGTATGGCGCAGATACGCAGTATTTT. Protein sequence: CASSPRGYGADTQYF.

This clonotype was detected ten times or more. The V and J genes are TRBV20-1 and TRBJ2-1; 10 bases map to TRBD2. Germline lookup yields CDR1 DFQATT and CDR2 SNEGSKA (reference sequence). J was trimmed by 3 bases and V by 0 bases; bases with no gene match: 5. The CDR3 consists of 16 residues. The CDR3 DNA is TGCAGTGCTAGAGATCCCAGCGGGGGGGTCTACAATGAGCAGTTCTTC. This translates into CSARDPSGGVYNEQFF.

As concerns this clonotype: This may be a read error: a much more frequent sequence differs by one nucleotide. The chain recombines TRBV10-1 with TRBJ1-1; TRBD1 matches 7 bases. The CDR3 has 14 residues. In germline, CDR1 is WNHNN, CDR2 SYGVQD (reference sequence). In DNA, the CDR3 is TGCGCCAGCAGTGCGTCCAGAGGGGGCACTGAAGCTTCCTTT. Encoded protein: CASSASRGGTEASF.

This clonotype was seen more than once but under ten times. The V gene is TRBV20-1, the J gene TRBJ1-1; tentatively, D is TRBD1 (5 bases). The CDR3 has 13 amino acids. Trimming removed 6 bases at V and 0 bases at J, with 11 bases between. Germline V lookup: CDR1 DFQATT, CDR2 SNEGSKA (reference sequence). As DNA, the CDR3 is TGCAGTGCCTCGACAGATATGAACACTGAAGCTTTCTTT. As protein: CSASTDMNTEAFF.

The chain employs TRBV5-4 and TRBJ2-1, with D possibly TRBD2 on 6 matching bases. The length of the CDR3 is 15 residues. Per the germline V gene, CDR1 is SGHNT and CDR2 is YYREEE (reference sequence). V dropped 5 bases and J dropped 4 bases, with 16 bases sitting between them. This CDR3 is CASRTGSGGYNEQFF. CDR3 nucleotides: TGTGCCAGCAGAACCGGGTCCGGAGGGTACAATGAGCAGTTCTTC.

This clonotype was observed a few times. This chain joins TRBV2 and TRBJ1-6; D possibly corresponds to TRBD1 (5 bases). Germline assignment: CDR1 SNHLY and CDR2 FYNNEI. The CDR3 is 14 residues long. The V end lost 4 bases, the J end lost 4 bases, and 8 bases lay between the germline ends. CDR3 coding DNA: TGTGCCAGCAGTGCTAGGACATATAATTCACCCCTCCACTTT. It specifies CASSARTYNSPLHF.